The source of this TCR beta chain is a study of shared clonotypes between healthy human individuals. Study in general: Aged 18 to 49, the donors were a couple of women and three men.

About this clone itself: Its antigen is still unknown.

All of the donors resided in Nashville, Tennessee, and each was a Caucasian adult. The V and J ends lost 8 bases and 4 bases, in that order; junction bases with no gene match: 10. CDR3 length: 14 residues. The germline gives CDR1 MNHNS, CDR2 SASEGT. Findings and limits, study-wide: With a handful of donors compared, roughly 4.9% of naive CD4 clonotypes were shared.

As originally analysed: Junction-only sequences without quality scores were provided by ImmunoSEQ, so filtering was different. Sequencing used immunoSEQ multiplex PCR; TCRdb keeps in-frame clones, though not all of them. Clone size and the V and J calls come from that table; the DNA yielded D and trimming. The data show about 1 million clones, around 76% seen once. The sequenced sample consisted of memory CD4+ T cells sorted from blood. Subset defined: CD45RA-negative fraction. This receptor was taken from a man aged 18 to 29 in good health. The chain links TRBV6-1 to TRBJ1-2; 7 positions match TRBD1. The CDR3 bases are TGTGCCAGCGTAGGGGGCGGGTTAGGCTATGGCTACACCTTC. Protein sequence: CASVGGGLGYGYTF.